The 4 T cell receptor beta chains below come from one sample, sequenced in a study of beta chain features in type 1 diabetes. The investigators reverse transcribed all of the isolated RNA, so they sequenced expressed TCRB transcripts. Using immunoSEQ multiplex PCR, the repertoire was profiled, and TCRdb retains in-frame clones only, with some absent. The repertoire has around 450,000 clones, roughly an eighth of them found once; the top ten carry 0.045% to 0.05%. The sample taken for sequencing was naive CD4+ T cells from blood. Every receptor here comes from a woman aged 18-30 years in good health.

In this sample, this clone turned up once. The V gene is TRBV19, the J gene TRBJ2-3; maybe TRBD2 (5 bases). The CDR3 has 17 amino acids. The V end was cut by 2 bases, the J end by 3 bases, with 18 bases between. Per germline, CDR1 LNHDA and CDR2 SQIVND (reference sequence). The CDR3 protein is CASSITPISSRTDTQYF. The CDR3 DNA sequence: TGTGCCAGTAGTATAACGCCGATTTCTAGCAGGACAGATACGCAGTATTTT.

This clone was recorded a few times. The chain combines TRBV9 with TRBJ1-2, with D hard to call. CDR3 length: 12 amino acids. V was pared by 0 bases and J by 8 bases, with 8 bases between. Germline V CDR1 and CDR2: SGDLS, YYNGEE. For the CDR3, the DNA is TGTGCCAGCAGCGTAGACGCTTGGGGCTACACCTTC. Translation gives CASSVDAWGYTF.

The chain carries TRBV7-2 and TRBJ2-1, with D hard to call. Looked up from germline, CDR1 is SGHTA and CDR2 is FQGNSA. V was shortened by 3 bases and J by 6 bases, with 18 bases between the two germline ends. This CDR3 is 16 amino acids long. The CDR3 spells CASSFGPRRVFNEQFF. CDR3 sequence (DNA): TGTGCCAGCAGCTTTGGTCCGCGACGGGTATTCAATGAGCAGTTCTTC.

This clone appeared a few times. The J gene is TRBJ1-4, the V gene TRBV7-9; D unresolved. CDR3 length equals 15 residues. Looked up from germline, CDR1 is SEHNR and CDR2 is FQNEAQ (reference sequence). V was cut by 2 bases and J by 0 bases, with 7 bases left in between. CDR3 sequence (DNA): TGTGCCAGCAGCTTAAGAGAAGCAACTAATGAAAAACTGTTTTTT. Residues: CASSLREATNEKLFF.